These 14 T cell receptor beta chains were all obtained from the same sample, sequenced in a study of blood T cell repertoires in COVID-19. Some clones are missing from TCRdb's copy, which holds only in-frame ones; the method was immunoSEQ multiplex PCR. This sample has under 130,000 clones, with around 80% found just once. The sample was peripheral blood. These receptors were taken from an elderly woman with acute or convalescent COVID-19.

The chain joins TRBV28 to TRBJ2-5, with 13 bases fitting TRBD2. The CDR3 extends over 17 amino acids. The J segment lost 0 bases and the V segment lost 4 bases, leaving 5 bases of the junction unmatched. Germline lookup yields CDR1 MDHEN and CDR2 SYDVKM. CDR3: CASSSSLAGGYQETQYF. The DNA of the CDR3 is TGTGCCAGCAGTTCTTCACTAGCGGGAGGGTACCAAGAGACCCAGTACTTC.

This clone was counted once. V is TRBV4-2 and J is TRBJ2-3; 9 nucleotides agree with TRBD2. Germline V CDR1 and CDR2: LGHNA, YNFKEQ. Trimming took 4 bases from V and 3 from J; bases not matched to a gene: 5. CDR3 length: 15 residues. In DNA, the CDR3 is TGTGCCAGCAGCCCCGGGACTAGCATGACAGATACGCAGTATTTT. Its translation: CASSPGTSMTDTQYF.

The chain is built from TRBV30 and TRBJ1-5; D is uncertain. The length of the CDR3 is 16 residues. From germline, CDR1 is GTSNPN and CDR2 SVGIG (reference sequence). V lost 0 bases and J lost 2, with 14 bases in between. CDR3 nucleotides: TGTGCCTGGAGTGTACCTGATAGACACCGCAATCAGCCCCAGCATTTT. This codes for CAWSVPDRHRNQPQHF.

The V gene is TRBV7-9, the J gene TRBJ2-7; 9 bases agree with TRBD1. The CDR3 totals 13 residues. V gave up 5 bases and J gave up 7 bases; unmatched junction bases: 6. Germline values: CDR1 SEHNR, CDR2 FQNEAQ (reference sequence). Here the CDR3 reads CASSRDRAGEQYF. The CDR3 nucleotides are TGTGCCAGCAGCCGGGACAGGGCGGGAGAGCAGTACTTC.

The rearrangement links TRBV7-6 to TRBJ2-1, with 8 positions matching TRBD2. Germline trimming cut 5 bases from V and 2 bases from J; bases unmatched to any gene: 8. This CDR3 is 16 amino acids long. Per the germline V gene, CDR1 is SGHVS and CDR2 is FNYEAQ. The CDR3 region has the DNA TGTGCCAGCAGCCTACAAACGGGGGGGGCCTACAATGAGCAGTTCTTC. This gives the protein CASSLQTGGAYNEQFF.

The chain recombines TRBV9 with TRBJ2-1, with 14 bases aligning to TRBD2. The CDR3 loop spans 18 amino acids. V dropped 2 bases and J dropped 5; count of bases not matched to a gene: 9. From germline, CDR1 is SGDLS and CDR2 YYNGEE. CDR3 region: CASSVGTSGSTGHNEQFF. The DNA for the CDR3 is TGTGCCAGCAGCGTGGGGACTAGCGGGAGTACGGGCCACAATGAGCAGTTCTTC.

This clone was detected only a few times. The genes are TRBV24-1 and TRBJ2-7; a possible D gene is TRBD1 (6 bases). V was cut by 4 bases and J by 3 bases, with 18 bases left in between. The CDR3 sequence is 16 residues long. Germline CDR1 reads KGHDR; CDR2 reads SFDVKD. The CDR3 reads CATSDSQGEGDYEQYF. The CDR3 region has the DNA TGTGCCACCAGTGACTCACAGGGCGAGGGGGACTACGAGCAGTACTTC.

The chain couples TRBV12-3 or TRBV12-4 to TRBJ2-2; TRBD2 might be the D (5 bases). This CDR3 spans 12 amino acids. The V and J ends lost 5 bases and 7 bases respectively, with 8 bases between them. Written as DNA, the CDR3 is TGTGCCAGCAGTCTCCGGGGCGGGGAGCTGTTTTTT. Its translation: CASSLRGGELFF.

V usage is TRBV29-1 and J usage is TRBJ2-3; tentatively, D is TRBD1 (5 bases). Trimming cost V 3 bases and J 0 bases, with 13 bases left between them. The CDR3 runs to 15 residues. Germline V CDR1 and CDR2: SQVTM, ANQGSEA. CDR3 bases: TGCAGCGTTGAGTTTAGGGGAAGTAGCACAGATACGCAGTATTTT. It translates to CSVEFRGSSTDTQYF.

This clone was seen more than once but under ten times. The CDR3 is CASSIRQGVSYGYTF. The CDR3 bases are TGTGCCAGCAGCATACGACAGGGCGTGAGCTATGGCTACACCTTC. The genes are TRBV7-2 and TRBJ1-2; 7 nucleotides align to TRBD1. Germline V lookup: CDR1 SGHTA, CDR2 FQGNSA. Trimming at V came to 5 bases and at J to 4 bases, leaving 10 bases not matched to a gene. The CDR3 extends over 15 amino acids.

The chain combines TRBV5-1 with TRBJ2-3; 10 nucleotides line up with TRBD2. The germline gives CDR1 SGHRS, CDR2 YFSETQ. Unmatched junction bases numbered 7, after V lost 0 bases and J lost 3 bases. The CDR3 has 17 residues. CDR3: CASSLGSGRAMTDTQYF. The CDR3 bases are TGCGCCAGCAGCTTGGGGAGCGGGAGGGCCATGACAGATACGCAGTATTTT.

This clone was seen only a few times. The rearrangement links TRBV5-1 to TRBJ2-1, with D tentatively TRBD2 (6 bases). Trimming took 4 bases from V and 7 from J, leaving 18 bases between them. Germline-derived CDR1 and CDR2 are SGHRS and YFSETQ. The CDR3 has 15 amino acids. CDR3 coding DNA: TGCGCCAGCAGCGTCCGGGACTCCTCGTCGAATGAGCAGTTCTTC. Translation gives CASSVRDSSSNEQFF. Full variable domain (outside the CDR3, taken from reference TRBV5-1 and TRBJ2-1): KAGVTQTPRYLIKTRGQQVTLSCSPISGHRSVSWYQQTPGQGLQFLFEYFSETQRNKGNFPGRFSGRQFSNSRSEMNVSTLELGDSALYLCASSVRDSSSNEQFFGPGTRLTVL.

V gene TRBV28 combines with J gene TRBJ2-1; D possibly corresponds to TRBD2 (7 bases). The germline V and J ends were trimmed by 2 bases and 2 bases, with 10 bases remaining between them. Germline CDR1 and CDR2: MDHEN and SYDVKM. The CDR3 contains 15 residues. The CDR3 bases are TGTGCCAGCAGTTTAAGGGGGAGGGCCTACAATGAGCAGTTCTTC. It codes for CASSLRGRAYNEQFF.

The chain uses TRBV5-6 and TRBJ1-2; D uncertain. The V gene lost 4 bases and the J gene lost 4 bases, with 17 bases spanning the gap. The CDR3 extends over 15 amino acids. Germline CDR1 is SGHDT and CDR2 is YYEEEE. DNA for the CDR3: TGTGCCAGCAGCCCCGAGGGCCTCCGGGGCTATGGCTACACCTTC. This sequence encodes CASSPEGLRGYGYTF.